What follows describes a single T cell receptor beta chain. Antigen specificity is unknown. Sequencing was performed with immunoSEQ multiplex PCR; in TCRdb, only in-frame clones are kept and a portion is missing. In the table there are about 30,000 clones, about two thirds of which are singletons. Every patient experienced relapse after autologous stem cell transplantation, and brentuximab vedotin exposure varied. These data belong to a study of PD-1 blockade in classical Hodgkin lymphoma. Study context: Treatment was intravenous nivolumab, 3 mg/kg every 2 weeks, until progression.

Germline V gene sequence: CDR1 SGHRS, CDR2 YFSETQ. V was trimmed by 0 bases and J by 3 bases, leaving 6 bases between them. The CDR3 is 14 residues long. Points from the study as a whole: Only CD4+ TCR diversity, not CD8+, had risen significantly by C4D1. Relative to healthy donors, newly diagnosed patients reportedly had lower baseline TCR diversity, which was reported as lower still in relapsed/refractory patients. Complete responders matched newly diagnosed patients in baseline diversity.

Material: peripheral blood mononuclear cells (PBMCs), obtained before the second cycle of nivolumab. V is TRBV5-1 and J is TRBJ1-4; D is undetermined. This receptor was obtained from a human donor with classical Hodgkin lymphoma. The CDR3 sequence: CASSLEYPNEKLFF. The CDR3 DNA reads TGCGCCAGCAGCTTGGAATACCCTAATGAAAAACTGTTTTTT.